A selection of T cell receptor beta chains follows, all from one sample in a study of T cells in narcolepsy. Repertoires were generated with immunoSEQ multiplex PCR, while TCRdb's copy carries only in-frame clones and drops some. The data show roughly 25,000 clones, less than 65% seen once. The sequenced material came from memory (CD45RA-) CD4+ T cells from blood. Receptors originate from a human donor in good health. The CDR3 runs from the conserved cysteine through the conserved F or W. The order of the fields is CDR3 DNA, CDR3 protein, V gene, D gene, J gene, clone size. D genes are given only for firm matches. Not every row has a clone size; where given, it reads once, few, many or a size class.

cdr3_nt: TGTGCCAGCAGTGGTCTTGGTGACAGGGGGAGCAATGAGCAGTTCTTC; cdr3_aa: CASSGLGDRGSNEQFF; v_call: TRBV6-1; d_call: TRBD1; j_call: TRBJ2-1; clone_size: .
cdr3_nt: TGTGCCAGCAGCCAGGACAGTCCCCCAACAGATACGCAGTATTTT; cdr3_aa: CASSQDSPPTDTQYF; v_call: TRBV7-2; d_call: .; j_call: TRBJ2-3; clone_size: .
cdr3_nt: TGTGCCAGCAGCGTAGCTCAGGCGGGGACAGAGCAGTACTTC; cdr3_aa: CASSVAQAGTEQYF; v_call: TRBV9; d_call: .; j_call: TRBJ2-7; clone_size: .
cdr3_nt: TGTGCCAGCAGCCCCTCCGGGGGCCTCGGCTCTGGGGCCAACGTCCTGACTTTC; cdr3_aa: CASSPSGGLGSGANVLTF; v_call: TRBV9; d_call: .; j_call: TRBJ2-6; clone_size: .
cdr3_nt: TGTGCCAGCAGCTTTGACGCGGGGCATGAGCAGTTCTTC; cdr3_aa: CASSFDAGHEQFF; v_call: TRBV7-2; d_call: .; j_call: TRBJ2-1; clone_size: .
cdr3_nt: TGTGCCAGCAGCTTGGGGAACAGGGGGCTTGGAGAGACCCAGTACTTC; cdr3_aa: CASSLGNRGLGETQYF; v_call: TRBV7-9; d_call: TRBD1; j_call: TRBJ2-5; clone_size: .
cdr3_nt: TGTGCCAGCAGCTTTGGCCAGGGCTCAAATTCACCCCTCCACTTT; cdr3_aa: CASSFGQGSNSPLHF; v_call: TRBV5-6; d_call: .; j_call: TRBJ1-6; clone_size: few
cdr3_nt: TGTGCCAGTAGTATGGGACAGGTGGGGGATCAGCCCCAGCATTTT; cdr3_aa: CASSMGQVGDQPQHF; v_call: TRBV19; d_call: TRBD1; j_call: TRBJ1-5; clone_size: .
cdr3_nt: TGTGCCAGCAGTTCTTCTCTGACACGACTCTATGGCTACACCTTC; cdr3_aa: CASSSSLTRLYGYTF; v_call: TRBV9; d_call: .; j_call: TRBJ1-2; clone_size: .
cdr3_nt: TGTGCCAGCAGGGCCATTTTAGGAGCTTTCTTT; cdr3_aa: CASRAILGAFF; v_call: TRBV28; d_call: .; j_call: TRBJ1-1; clone_size: once
cdr3_nt: TGTGCCAGCAGTGTCGGTGGGACAGATACGCAGTATTTT; cdr3_aa: CASSVGGTDTQYF; v_call: TRBV2; d_call: .; j_call: TRBJ2-3; clone_size: .
cdr3_nt: TGTGCCAGCAGTCACTCCTACCCGGGACTAGAAAACGTGGAGCTGTTTTTT; cdr3_aa: CASSHSYPGLENVELFF; v_call: TRBV7-4; d_call: TRBD2; j_call: TRBJ2-2; clone_size: once
cdr3_nt: TGTGCCAGCAGCCTAAACGGGCCCCACGACGGGGAGCTGTTTTTT; cdr3_aa: CASSLNGPHDGELFF; v_call: TRBV9; d_call: .; j_call: TRBJ2-2; clone_size: .
cdr3_nt: TGTGCCAGCAGCTTGCCGCTAGCGGGGAGGGTCAACAATGAGCAGTTCTTC; cdr3_aa: CASSLPLAGRVNNEQFF; v_call: TRBV7-9; d_call: TRBD2; j_call: TRBJ2-1; clone_size: .
cdr3_nt: TGTGCCAGCAGCTTAGTGAGTGTGCCCTACGAGCAGTACTTC; cdr3_aa: CASSLVSVPYEQYF; v_call: TRBV11-2; d_call: .; j_call: TRBJ2-7; clone_size: .
cdr3_nt: TGTGCCAGCAGCTTGGTTAGCAAAGGGGGGGAGACCCAGTACTTC; cdr3_aa: CASSLVSKGGETQYF; v_call: TRBV5-8; d_call: .; j_call: TRBJ2-5; clone_size: .
cdr3_nt: TGTGCCTGGAGCCGCCTGTCTGGGGCCAACGTCCTGACTTTC; cdr3_aa: CAWSRLSGANVLTF; v_call: TRBV30; d_call: .; j_call: TRBJ2-6; clone_size: .
cdr3_nt: TGTGCCAGCAGCGCCCGAACGGGGCGGGGGGCCAACGTCCTGACTTTC; cdr3_aa: CASSARTGRGANVLTF; v_call: TRBV9; d_call: .; j_call: TRBJ2-6; clone_size: few
cdr3_nt: TGTGCCAGCTTCACCCTTGGACGGGGGACTGAAGCTTTCTTT; cdr3_aa: CASFTLGRGTEAFF; v_call: TRBV27; d_call: .; j_call: TRBJ1-1; clone_size: .